This T cell receptor beta chain appears in the sequencing data of a study of CD8 T cells in Susac syndrome. V gave up 1 base and J gave up 3 bases; unmatched junction bases: 5. The germline CDR1 and CDR2 sequences are SEHNR and FQNEAQ (reference sequence). This CDR3 has 15 residues. Random hexamers served to reverse transcribe roughly 0.5 to 1 ug RNA. Multiplex immunoSEQ PCR targeted 54 Vbeta and 13 Jbeta TCR beta segments. TCRdb processed the immunoSEQ multiplex PCR reads anew with MiXCR; each CDR3 protein has one entry. The sample records about 180,000 distinct CDR3 sequences, roughly 95% being singletons.

This receptor was obtained from a human donor with multiple sclerosis. Source material: CD8+ T cells from PBMCs. The chain recombines TRBV7-9 with TRBJ2-7, with 8 bases aligning to TRBD1. The CDR3 reads CASSLGQGIIYEQYF. CDR3 bases: TGTGCCAGCAGCTTAGGACAGGGGATAATCTACGAGCAGTACTTC.